This TCR beta chain was captured in a study of blood T cell repertoires in COVID-19. Only in-frame clones appear in the TCRdb table, and some are missing; sequencing was by immunoSEQ multiplex PCR. The sample shows 200,000 to 300,000 clones, roughly 91% of them seen only once. Looked up from germline, CDR1 is KGHSH and CDR2 is LQKENI. The V segment lost 0 bases and the J segment 2 bases; nucleotides outside the gene matches: 0. The CDR3 consists of 15 residues. Concerning this clone itself: This specimen includes other DNA sequences encoding the same CDR3.

The chain is built from TRBV18 and TRBJ2-1; the match to TRBD1 covers 8 bases. Material: PBMCs or T cells enriched from blood (not recorded which). This clonotype was sampled from a woman younger than 45 with acute COVID-19. For the CDR3, the DNA is TGTGCCAGCTCACCACCACAGGGGGCCTACAATGAGCAGTTCTTC. Encoded protein: CASSPPQGAYNEQFF.